The 23 T cell receptor beta chains below come from one sample, sequenced in a study of blood T cell repertoires in COVID-19. Clones were read by immunoSEQ multiplex PCR, and TCRdb kept only the in-frame ones, dropping some. The repertoire has tens of thousands of clones, around 90% of them found once; the top ten carry 5% to 6.5%. The sequencing input was peripheral blood. The receptors come from a man in his 60s with acute or convalescent COVID-19.

The chain combines TRBV19 with TRBJ1-5; TRBD1 is a possible D gene (5 bases). Trimming pared 3 bases from V and 5 bases from J, leaving 11 bases between. The CDR3 is made up of 14 amino acids. Germline lookup yields CDR1 LNHDA and CDR2 SQIVND (reference sequence). Here the CDR3 DNA reads TGTGCCAGTAGTATCCAAGGGGTCGATCAGCCCCAGCATTTT. Translation: CASSIQGVDQPQHF.

The chain carries TRBV4-2 and TRBJ1-1; TRBD1 matches 7 bases. The ends lost 1 base at V and 1 base at J; junction bases unmatched: 6. Germline values: CDR1 LGHNA, CDR2 YNFKEQ. The CDR3 covers 16 residues. The CDR3 protein is CASSQGTGQKNTEAFF. The CDR3 DNA sequence: TGTGCCAGCAGCCAAGGCACGGGACAGAAGAACACTGAAGCTTTCTTT.

This sequence joins TRBV6-6 and TRBJ1-2; D not resolved. Germline V gene data show CDR1 as MNHNY and CDR2 as SVGAGI (reference sequence). V lost 4 bases to trimming and J lost 2 bases, with 11 bases between them. This CDR3 spans 14 amino acids. The CDR3 here is CASSSLGGNYGYTF. The CDR3 coding sequence is TGTGCCAGCAGTTCTCTGGGAGGGAACTATGGCTACACCTTC.

This clone was seen just once. The rearrangement joins TRBV19 to TRBJ2-7; 8 nucleotides agree with TRBD2. CDR3 length equals 14 residues. With 8 bases clipped from V and 1 base from J, the junction kept 7 bases outside the gene matches. In germline, CDR1 is LNHDA, CDR2 SQIVND (reference sequence). The CDR3 DNA follows: TGTGCCAGTGCTACTAGCGGACGTTCCTACGAGCAGTACTTC. Encoded protein: CASATSGRSYEQYF.

The rearrangement joins TRBV6-5 to TRBJ2-2; unclear D gene. V was clipped by 3 bases and J by 7 bases, with 9 bases between them. Germline V CDR1 and CDR2: MNHEY, SVGAGI. The CDR3 totals 13 residues. The CDR3 DNA reads TGTGCCAGCAGTTATCCAGGCTTCGGGGAGCTGTTTTTT. Translating it yields CASSYPGFGELFF.

The CDR3 here is CASKPGSEKLFF. The CDR3 DNA follows: TGTGCCAGCAAGCCCGGGTCAGAAAAACTGTTTTTT. The J gene is TRBJ1-4, the V gene TRBV21-1. TRBV21-1 is given as a pseudogene. The CDR3 extends over 12 amino acids.

The chain uses TRBV19 and TRBJ1-2; 9 bases line up with TRBD1. Trimming took 4 bases from V and 4 from J; bases not matched to a gene: 10. The CDR3 totals 16 residues. Germline V gives CDR1 LNHDA, CDR2 SQIVND (reference sequence). CDR3 DNA: TGTGCCAGTAGTAACAGGGGGCGCATCCCGTCCTATGGCTACACCTTC. Translating it yields CASSNRGRIPSYGYTF.

This chain joins TRBV29-1 and TRBJ1-2; D call uncertain. Per the germline V gene, CDR1 is SQVTM and CDR2 is ANQGSEA. The CDR3 has 13 residues. V lost 6 bases and J 0 bases, leaving 11 bases between the germline ends. The CDR3 loop is CSVIEASNYGYTF. The DNA of the CDR3 is TGCAGCGTCATAGAGGCTTCTAACTATGGCTACACCTTC.

This chain joins TRBV11-2 and TRBJ1-6; no clear D. V lost 0 bases, J lost 9 bases, and 12 bases lay in between. Germline CDR1 and CDR2: SGHAT and FQNNGV. The CDR3 contains 15 residues. CDR3: CASSLDPGGRSPLHF. The CDR3 DNA reads TGTGCCAGCAGCTTAGACCCCGGCGGGCGTTCACCCCTCCACTTT.

The chain has TRBV7-2 and TRBJ2-5; 8 nucleotides align to TRBD1. Germline loops: CDR1 SGHTA, CDR2 FQGNSA. V lost 5 bases and J lost 2; bases outside the gene matches: 10. The CDR3 has 16 residues. The CDR3 DNA sequence: TGTGCCAGCAGCCTTCGGACAGGGCGGCAGCAAGAGACCCAGTACTTC. Protein: CASSLRTGRQQETQYF. The variable domain in full, with the rest retrieved from reference TRBV7-2 and TRBJ2-5, is GAGVSQSPSNKVTEKGKDVELRCDPISGHTALYWYRQSLGQGLEFLIYFQGNSAPDKSGLPSDRFSAERTGGSVSTLTIQRTQQEDSAVYLCASSLRTGRQQETQYFGPGTRLLVL.

The genes are TRBV30 and TRBJ1-2, with TRBD1 identical over 9 bases. Germline CDR1 GTSNPN, CDR2 SVGIG (reference sequence). V lost 5 bases and J lost 5; bases outside the gene matches: 12. This CDR3 spans 15 amino acids. The CDR3 DNA is TGTGCCTGGTCGCGGACAGGGGCCTCCTTGTATGGCTACACCTTC. Translated, it gives CAWSRTGASLYGYTF.

This chain uses TRBV12-3 or TRBV12-4 with TRBJ1-2; D unclear. This CDR3 has 13 amino acids. V was clipped by 5 bases and J by 4 bases, with 11 bases between them. Here the CDR3 DNA reads TGTGCCAGCAGTCCCCGACAAGGCTATGGCTACACCTTC. Protein: CASSPRQGYGYTF.

The V call is TRBV3-1 (or the pseudogene TRBV3-2), the J call TRBJ2-3; 9 nucleotides line up with TRBD2. The germline gives CDR1 LGHDT, CDR2 YNNKEL (reference sequence). The trim removed 10 bases at V and 0 bases at J, leaving 5 bases unmatched. This CDR3 has 14 amino acids. The CDR3 region is CATSGVSSTDTQYF. The CDR3 DNA follows: TGTGCCACTAGCGGGGTATCTAGCACAGATACGCAGTATTTT.

This clone turned up a few times. This sequence joins TRBV13 and TRBJ2-2, with D perhaps matching TRBD2 (6 bases). This CDR3 spans 15 amino acids. Trimming took 3 bases from V and 3 from J, leaving 11 bases between them. Germline assignment: CDR1 PRHDT and CDR2 FYEKMQ (reference sequence). The CDR3: CASSFYERDTGELFF. In DNA form, the CDR3 reads TGTGCCAGCAGCTTTTACGAGCGGGACACCGGGGAGCTGTTTTTT.

The V call is TRBV7-9, the J call TRBJ1-1; tentative D call: TRBD1 (6 bases). CDR1 and CDR2 (germline): SEHNR, FQNEAQ (reference sequence). This CDR3 spans 15 amino acids. V was cut by 2 bases and J by 7 bases, with 17 bases left in between. In nucleotides, the CDR3 is TGTGCCAGCAGCTTAAGGTCGGGGCAGGGGAGTGAAGCTTTCTTT. As protein: CASSLRSGQGSEAFF.

This chain connects TRBV19 to TRBJ1-6; 9 bases match TRBD1. Germline V CDR1 and CDR2: LNHDA, SQIVND (reference sequence). The CDR3 consists of 18 residues. J lost 5 bases, V lost 5 bases, and 13 bases had no gene match. The CDR3 coding sequence is TGTGCCAGTAGTGCGGGACAGGGACTCCTCAACGATAATTCACCCCTCCACTTT. Protein sequence: CASSAGQGLLNDNSPLHF.

The chain recombines TRBV14 with TRBJ1-1, with D perhaps TRBD1 (6 bases). Germline lookup yields CDR1 SGHDN and CDR2 FVKESK. This CDR3 has 15 amino acids. Trimming removed 2 bases from V and 6 bases from J, with 16 bases in between. CDR3 DNA sequence: TGTGCCAGCAGCCAACGGCCAGGGGTTGGTCCTGAAGCTTTCTTT. Translated: CASSQRPGVGPEAFF. The full variable domain, rest sourced from reference TRBV14 and TRBJ1-1, is EAGVTQFPSHSVIEKGQTVTLRCDPISGHDNLYWYRRVMGKEIKFLLHFVKESKQDESGMPNNRFLAERTGGTYSTLKVQPAELEDSGVYFCASSQRPGVGPEAFFGQGTRLTVV.

CDR3 loop: CASSEAARPGYEQYF. The CDR3 bases are TGTGCCAGCAGTGAAGCGGCCCGACCGGGGTACGAGCAGTACTTC. The rearrangement links TRBV2 to TRBJ2-7, with D possibly matching TRBD2 (5 bases). The CDR3 totals 15 residues. Germline CDR1 reads SNHLY; CDR2 reads FYNNEI. Trimming took off 0 bases at V and 4 bases at J, with 13 bases between the two ends.

J is TRBJ1-1 and V is TRBV6-6; D remains ambiguous. The V and J ends lost 5 bases and 4 bases respectively, with 20 bases between them. CDR1 is MNHNY, CDR2 SVGAGI, per germline (reference sequence). The CDR3 consists of 16 residues. The CDR3 sequence: CASSPRAMGAVTEAFF. As DNA, the CDR3 is TGTGCCAGCAGTCCCCGGGCCATGGGAGCGGTCACTGAAGCTTTCTTT.

The chain combines TRBV7-9 with TRBJ1-3; D is undetermined. The CDR3 length is 15 residues. The V end was cut by 4 bases, the J end by 0 bases, with 10 bases between. Germline CDR1 is SEHNR and CDR2 is FQNEAQ (reference sequence). CDR3 DNA sequence: TGTGCCAGCAGCTCCGGGGATTCCTCTGGAAACACCATATATTTT. It yields the protein CASSSGDSSGNTIYF. The full variable domain, in which reference TRBV7-9 and TRBJ1-3 provide the parts outside the CDR3, is DTGVSQNPRHKITKRGQNVTFRCDPISEHNRLYWYRQTLGQGPEFLTYFQNEAQLEKSRLLSDRFSAERPKGSFSTLEIQRTEQGDSAMYLCASSSGDSSGNTIYFGEGSWLTVV.

V usage is TRBV5-1 and J usage is TRBJ2-2; 9 nucleotides match TRBD1. Germline V gene data show CDR1 as SGHRS and CDR2 as YFSETQ. V dropped 4 bases and J dropped 2; count of bases not matched to a gene: 12. The CDR3 is made up of 18 amino acids. The CDR3 loop is CASSPRNRTGVNTGELFF. The CDR3 region has the DNA TGCGCCAGCAGCCCACGGAACAGGACAGGGGTCAACACCGGGGAGCTGTTTTTT.

The chain employs TRBV10-3 and TRBJ1-1; maybe TRBD1 (6 bases). The ends were cut back, 4 bases at V and 4 bases at J, with 16 bases in the middle. The CDR3 totals 15 residues. Germline lookup yields CDR1 ENHRY and CDR2 SYGVKD. As DNA, the CDR3 is TGTGCCATCAGTGGGGGGACAAGCTCCTTCACTGAAGCTTTCTTT. It is translated as CAISGGTSSFTEAFF.

Comments on this clone: At one end, the junction sequence differs from germline, possibly due to a read error. V usage is TRBV7-7 and J usage is TRBJ2-7; 9 bases are a match to TRBD1. Germline lookup yields CDR1 SSHAT and CDR2 FNYEAQ (reference sequence). This CDR3 has 16 amino acids. Here the CDR3 reads CASSLSEDRGIHEQYF. The CDR3 nucleotides are TGTGCTAGCAGCTTGTCCGAGGACAGGGGTATCCACGAGCAGTACTTC.